The T cell receptor beta chain described here comes from a study of Tregs in tolerant kidney transplant recipients. Unstimulated regulatory T cells (CD4+CD25+CD127-), CD4+CD25- non-regulatory cells, CD4 and CD8 cells were FACS-sorted from thawed PBMCs. The protocol was immunoSEQ multiplex PCR, while the TCRdb copy is restricted to in-frame clones and leaves out a portion. The sample holds 85,000 to 100,000 clones; 90% to 95% are singletons and the top ten take approximately 0.5%. The CDR3 has 15 residues. V gave up 4 bases and J gave up 10 bases; unmatched junction bases: 12. Germline CDR1 reads SGHTA; CDR2 reads FQGNSA.

Here the sequenced sample was CD4+ T cells from blood, taken before the transplant. The sequence was obtained from a human donor who received a combined kidney and bone marrow transplant. The rearrangement joins TRBV7-2 to TRBJ2-1, with 8 positions matching TRBD2. The CDR3 nucleotides are TGTGCCAGCAGCTCGGGACTAGGGGATTTTCTCGAGCAGTTCTTC. Its protein product is CASSSGLGDFLEQFF.